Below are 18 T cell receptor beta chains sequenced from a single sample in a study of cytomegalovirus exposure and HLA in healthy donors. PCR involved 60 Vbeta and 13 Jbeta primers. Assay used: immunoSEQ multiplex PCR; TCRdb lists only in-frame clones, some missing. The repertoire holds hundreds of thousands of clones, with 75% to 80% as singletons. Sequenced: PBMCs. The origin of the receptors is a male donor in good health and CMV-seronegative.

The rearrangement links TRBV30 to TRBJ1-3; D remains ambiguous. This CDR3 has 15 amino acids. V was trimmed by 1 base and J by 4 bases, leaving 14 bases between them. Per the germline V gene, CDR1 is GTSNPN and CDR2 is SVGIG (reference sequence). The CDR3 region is CAWSEGGLDGNTIYF. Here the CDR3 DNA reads TGTGCCTGGAGTGAAGGAGGGTTAGACGGAAACACCATATATTTT.

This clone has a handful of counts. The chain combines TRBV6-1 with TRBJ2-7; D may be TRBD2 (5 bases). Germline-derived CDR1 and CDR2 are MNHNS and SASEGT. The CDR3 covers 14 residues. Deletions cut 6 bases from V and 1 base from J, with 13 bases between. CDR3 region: CASSGNGVSYEQYF. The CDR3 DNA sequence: TGTGCCAGCAGCGGAAACGGGGTTTCCTACGAGCAGTACTTC.

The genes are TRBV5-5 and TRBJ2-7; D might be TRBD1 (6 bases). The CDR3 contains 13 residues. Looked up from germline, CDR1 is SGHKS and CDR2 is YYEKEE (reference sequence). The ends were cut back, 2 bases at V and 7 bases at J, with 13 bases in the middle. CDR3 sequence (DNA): TGTGCCAGCAGCTTCGGACAGCTCAGGGAGCAGTACTTC. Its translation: CASSFGQLREQYF.

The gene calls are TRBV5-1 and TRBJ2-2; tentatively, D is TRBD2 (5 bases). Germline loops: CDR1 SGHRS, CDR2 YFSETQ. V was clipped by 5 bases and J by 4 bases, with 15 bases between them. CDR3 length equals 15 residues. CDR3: CASSRTLDRTGELFF. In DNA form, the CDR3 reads TGCGCCAGCAGTAGGACTCTTGATCGCACCGGGGAGCTGTTTTTT.

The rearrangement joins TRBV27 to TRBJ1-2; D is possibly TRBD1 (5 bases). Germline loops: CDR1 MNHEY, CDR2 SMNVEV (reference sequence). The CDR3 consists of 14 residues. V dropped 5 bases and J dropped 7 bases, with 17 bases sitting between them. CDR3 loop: CASSTNAGLIGYTF. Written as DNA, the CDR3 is TGTGCCAGCAGTACAAACGCGGGGCTCATTGGCTACACCTTC.

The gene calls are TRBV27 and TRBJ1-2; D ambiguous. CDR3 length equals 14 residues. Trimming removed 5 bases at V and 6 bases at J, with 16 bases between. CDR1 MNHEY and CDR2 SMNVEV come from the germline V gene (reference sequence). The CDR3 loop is CASSPPGSFDGYTF. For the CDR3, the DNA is TGTGCCAGCAGTCCCCCTGGCAGTTTCGATGGCTACACCTTC.

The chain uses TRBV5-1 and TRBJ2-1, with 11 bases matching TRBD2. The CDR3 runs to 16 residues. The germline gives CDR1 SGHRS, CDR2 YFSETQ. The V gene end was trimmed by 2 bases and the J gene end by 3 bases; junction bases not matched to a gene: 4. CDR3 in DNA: TGCGCCAGCAGCTTAGGAGGGACTAGCGGCTACAATGAGCAGTTCTTC. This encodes CASSLGGTSGYNEQFF.

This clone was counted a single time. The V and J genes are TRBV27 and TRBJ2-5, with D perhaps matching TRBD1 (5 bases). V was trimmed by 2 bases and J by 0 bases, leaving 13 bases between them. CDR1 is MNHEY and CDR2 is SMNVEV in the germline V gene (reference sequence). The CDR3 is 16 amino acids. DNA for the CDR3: TGTGCCAGCAGTTTAAGGGGTAGTCTGTACCAAGAGACCCAGTACTTC. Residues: CASSLRGSLYQETQYF.

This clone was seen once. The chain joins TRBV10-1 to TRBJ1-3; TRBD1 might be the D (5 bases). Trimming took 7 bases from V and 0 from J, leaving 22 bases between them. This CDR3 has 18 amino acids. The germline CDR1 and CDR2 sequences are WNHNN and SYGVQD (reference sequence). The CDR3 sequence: CASTRGGTYHLSGNTIYF. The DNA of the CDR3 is TGCGCCAGCACCCGGGGGGGGACCTATCACCTCTCTGGAAACACCATATATTTT.

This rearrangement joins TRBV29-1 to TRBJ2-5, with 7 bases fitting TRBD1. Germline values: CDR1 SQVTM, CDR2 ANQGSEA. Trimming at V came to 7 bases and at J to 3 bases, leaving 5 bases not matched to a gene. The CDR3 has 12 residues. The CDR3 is CSAGQAEETQYF. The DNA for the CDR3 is TGCAGCGCTGGACAGGCGGAAGAGACCCAGTACTTC.

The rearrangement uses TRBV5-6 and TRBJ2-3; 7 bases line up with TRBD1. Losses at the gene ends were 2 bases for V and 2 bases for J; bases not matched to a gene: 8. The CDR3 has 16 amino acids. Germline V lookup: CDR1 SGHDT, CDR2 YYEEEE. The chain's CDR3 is CASSFPQGVLTDTQYF. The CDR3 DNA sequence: TGTGCCAGCAGCTTCCCCCAGGGGGTACTCACAGATACGCAGTATTTT.

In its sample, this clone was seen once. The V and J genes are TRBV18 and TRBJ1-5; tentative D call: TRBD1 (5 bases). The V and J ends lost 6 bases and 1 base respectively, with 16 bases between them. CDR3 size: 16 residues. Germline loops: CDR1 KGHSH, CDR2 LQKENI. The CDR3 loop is CASSPIRGTSNQPQHF. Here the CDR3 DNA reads TGTGCCAGCTCGCCGATACGGGGGACGAGCAATCAGCCCCAGCATTTT.

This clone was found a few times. For the CDR3, the DNA is TGTGCCAGCAGTTTACCAAGCGTCCAAGAGACCCAGTACTTC. It is translated as CASSLPSVQETQYF. The V call is TRBV28, the J call TRBJ2-5, with D uncertain. The CDR3 is 14 residues long. Germline V CDR1 and CDR2: MDHEN, SYDVKM. V lost 2 bases and J 1 base, leaving 8 bases between the germline ends.

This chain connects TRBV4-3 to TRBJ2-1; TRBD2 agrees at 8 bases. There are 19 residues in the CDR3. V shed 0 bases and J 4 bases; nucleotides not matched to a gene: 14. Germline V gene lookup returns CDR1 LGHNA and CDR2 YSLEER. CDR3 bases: TGCGCCAGCAGCCAAGATATCCCCCGGAGTAGCGGGGCTTACAATGAGCAGTTCTTC. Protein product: CASSQDIPRSSGAYNEQFF.

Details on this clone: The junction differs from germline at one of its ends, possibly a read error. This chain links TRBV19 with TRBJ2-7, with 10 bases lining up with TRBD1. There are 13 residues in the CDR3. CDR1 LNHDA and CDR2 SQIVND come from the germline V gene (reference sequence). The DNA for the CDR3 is TGTGCCAAACCGGGACAGGGGCCTCCCGCTCAGAACTTC. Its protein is CAKPGQGPPAQNF.

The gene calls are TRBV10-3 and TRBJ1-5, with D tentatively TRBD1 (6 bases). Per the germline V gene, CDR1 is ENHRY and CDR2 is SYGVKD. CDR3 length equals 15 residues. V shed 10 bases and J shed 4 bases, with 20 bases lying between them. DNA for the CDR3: TGTGCCAGTGCCACAGGGTTAGAGGGTAATCAGCCCCAGCATTTT. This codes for CASATGLEGNQPQHF.

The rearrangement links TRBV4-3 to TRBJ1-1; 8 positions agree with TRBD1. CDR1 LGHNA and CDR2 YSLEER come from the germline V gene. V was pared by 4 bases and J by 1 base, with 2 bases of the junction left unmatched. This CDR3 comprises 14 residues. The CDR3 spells CASSLGTGNTEAFF. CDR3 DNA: TGCGCCAGCAGCCTCGGGACAGGGAACACTGAAGCTTTCTTT.

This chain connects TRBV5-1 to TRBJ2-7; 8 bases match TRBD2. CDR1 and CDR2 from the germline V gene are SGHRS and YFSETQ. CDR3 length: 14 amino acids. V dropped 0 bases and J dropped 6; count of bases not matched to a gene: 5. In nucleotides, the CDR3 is TGCGCCAGCAGCTTGGACGGGAGGGGGAGCGAGCAGTACTTC. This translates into CASSLDGRGSEQYF.